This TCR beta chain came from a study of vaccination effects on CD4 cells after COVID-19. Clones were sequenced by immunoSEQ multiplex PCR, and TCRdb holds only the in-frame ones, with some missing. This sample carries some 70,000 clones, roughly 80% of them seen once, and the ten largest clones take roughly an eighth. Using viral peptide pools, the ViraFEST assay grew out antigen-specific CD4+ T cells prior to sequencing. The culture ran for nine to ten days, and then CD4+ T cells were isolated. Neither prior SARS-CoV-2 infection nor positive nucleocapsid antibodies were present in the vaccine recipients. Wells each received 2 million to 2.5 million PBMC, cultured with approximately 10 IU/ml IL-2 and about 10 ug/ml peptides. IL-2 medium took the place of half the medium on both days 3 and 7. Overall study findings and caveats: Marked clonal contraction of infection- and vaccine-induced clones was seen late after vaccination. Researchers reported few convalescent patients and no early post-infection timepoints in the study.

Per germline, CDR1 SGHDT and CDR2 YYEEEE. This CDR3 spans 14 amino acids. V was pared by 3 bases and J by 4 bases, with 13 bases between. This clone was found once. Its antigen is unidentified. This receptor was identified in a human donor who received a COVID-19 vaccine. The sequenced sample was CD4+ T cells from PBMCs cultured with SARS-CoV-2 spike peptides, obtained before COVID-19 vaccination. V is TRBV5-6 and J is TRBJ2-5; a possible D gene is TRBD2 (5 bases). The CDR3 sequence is CASSWYGERETQYF. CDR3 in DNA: TGTGCCAGCAGCTGGTACGGGGAGCGAGAGACCCAGTACTTC.